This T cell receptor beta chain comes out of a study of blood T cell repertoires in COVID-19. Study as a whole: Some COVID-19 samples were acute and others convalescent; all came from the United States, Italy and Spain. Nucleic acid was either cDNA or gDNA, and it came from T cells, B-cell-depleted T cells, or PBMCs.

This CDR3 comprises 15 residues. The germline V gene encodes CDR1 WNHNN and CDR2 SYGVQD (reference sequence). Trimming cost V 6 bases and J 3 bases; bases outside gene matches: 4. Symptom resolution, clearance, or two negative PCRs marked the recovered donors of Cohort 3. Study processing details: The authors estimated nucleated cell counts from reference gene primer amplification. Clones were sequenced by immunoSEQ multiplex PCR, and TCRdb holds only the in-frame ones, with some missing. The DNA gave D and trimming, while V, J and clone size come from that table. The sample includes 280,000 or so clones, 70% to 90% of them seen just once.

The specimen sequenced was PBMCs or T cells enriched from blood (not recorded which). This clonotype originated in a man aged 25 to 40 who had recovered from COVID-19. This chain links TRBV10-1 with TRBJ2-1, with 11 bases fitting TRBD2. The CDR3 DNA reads TGCGCCAGCAGCCTAGCGGGGGGTCTCTACAATGAGCAGTTCTTC. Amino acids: CASSLAGGLYNEQFF.